The 24 T cell receptor beta chains presented below share a single source sample, sequenced in a study of patients and donors after allogeneic stem cell transplantation. TCRdb redid the calling of the RT-PCR reads with MiXCR, one entry per CDR3 protein. The sample records about 400,000 distinct CDR3 sequences, 16% being singletons. Sequences were obtained from blood, either unsorted or a sorted T cell fraction (not recorded which). Receptors originate from a human donor who was either an allogeneic HSCT recipient or a stem cell or donor lymphocyte infusion donor (not recorded which). It is not recorded whose cells these are; they may come from a transplant donor.

This clonotype was counted at least ten times. The chain uses TRBV12-3 or TRBV12-4 and TRBJ2-2; 10 bases are a match to TRBD2. The CDR3 runs 15 residues. The ends lost 6 bases at V and 5 bases at J; junction bases unmatched: 6. The CDR3 spells CASRRPGLATGELFF. In nucleotides, the CDR3 is TGTGCCAGCAGAAGGCCGGGACTAGCGACCGGGGAGCTGTTTTTT.

The rearrangement uses TRBV10-3 and TRBJ2-7, with TRBD1 matching 7 bases. The junction had 11 bases not matched to a gene; V was cut back by 4 bases and J by 2 bases. The CDR3 is made up of 16 amino acids. CDR1 and CDR2 (germline): ENHRY, SYGVKD. The CDR3 DNA is TGTGCCATCAGTGGGGGCCTGGGACAGCTAACCTACGAGCAGTACTTC. As protein: CAISGGLGQLTYEQYF.

This clonotype has just a few counts. The chain couples TRBV7-9 to TRBJ1-2; 11 bases are shared with TRBD1. V dropped 0 bases and J dropped 5; count of bases not matched to a gene: 5. The germline V gene has CDR1 SEHNR and CDR2 FQNEAQ (reference sequence). CDR3 length: 16 amino acids. The DNA for the CDR3 is TGTGCCAGCAGCTTAGCGACCGGACAGGGGGCTTATGGCTACACCTTC. Protein: CASSLATGQGAYGYTF.

The genes are TRBV12-3 or TRBV12-4 and TRBJ1-6; TRBD1 is a possible D gene (5 bases). The CDR3 runs to 15 residues. Trimming removed 3 bases from V and 14 bases from J, with 20 bases in between. The CDR3 DNA reads TGTGCCAGCAGTTTCCCCGGGACTCGCCGCTTGGCCCTCCACTTT. Residues: CASSFPGTRRLALHF.

This clonotype was counted many times. The chain employs TRBV20-1 and TRBJ1-2; TRBD1 matches 7 bases. The CDR3 sequence is 10 residues long. The V gene's germline CDR1 is DFQATT and CDR2 SNEGSKA (reference sequence). The CDR3, as DNA: TGCACCACCTCAGGGGGGGGCTACACCTTC. Residues: CTTSGGGYTF.

The V call is TRBV20-1, the J call TRBJ1-2; unclear D gene. CDR3 size: 14 residues. The germline V gene encodes CDR1 DFQATT and CDR2 SNEGSKA (reference sequence). V was clipped by 6 bases and J by 7 bases, with 21 bases between them. This CDR3 reads CSAPIGRVRAGYTF. For the CDR3, the DNA is TGCAGTGCCCCAATAGGACGGGTGAGGGCTGGCTACACCTTC.

This clonotype has just a few counts. The rearrangement uses TRBV7-2 and TRBJ2-3; 8 bases are shared with TRBD2. In germline, CDR1 is SGHTA, CDR2 FQGNSA. The J segment lost 1 base and the V segment lost 3 bases, leaving 3 bases of the junction unmatched. The CDR3 is made up of 15 amino acids. The CDR3: CASSFRRGGTDTQYF. The CDR3 coding sequence is TGTGCCAGCAGCTTTCGGCGGGGGGGCACAGATACGCAGTATTTT.

The chain recombines TRBV6-5 with TRBJ2-5; D may be TRBD1 or TRBD2 (6 bases each). Germline-derived CDR1 and CDR2 are MNHEY and SVGAGI. Trimming cost V 4 bases and J 5 bases, with 14 bases left between them. The CDR3 sequence is 14 residues long. CDR3 DNA: TGTGCCAGCAGTTCTTGGGGGGCAGGGGAGACCCAGTACTTC. Its translation: CASSSWGAGETQYF.

This chain connects TRBV28 to TRBJ2-7; D uncertain. The CDR3 loop spans 15 amino acids. Germline V lookup: CDR1 MDHEN, CDR2 SYDVKM. Trimming shortened V by 2 bases and J by 2 bases, and 13 bases separated the two germline ends. As DNA, the CDR3 is TGTGCCAGCAGTTTAGTTAAGGCAGGACCCTACGAGCAGTACTTC. Translated, it gives CASSLVKAGPYEQYF. The whole variable domain, remainder taken from reference TRBV28 and TRBJ2-7, is DVKVTQSSRYLVKRTGEKVFLECVQDMDHENMFWYRQDPGLGLRLIYFSYDVKMKEKGDIPEGYSVSREKKERFSLILESASTNQTSMYLCASSLVKAGPYEQYFGPGTRLTVT.

The V call is TRBV12-3 or TRBV12-4, the J call TRBJ2-3; TRBD2 matches at 10 bases. Losses at the gene ends were 4 bases for V and 1 base for J; bases not matched to a gene: 8. The CDR3 contains 17 residues. For the CDR3, the DNA is TGTGCCAGCAGTTCTCCAGCGGGGGGGCGGGGCACAGATACGCAGTATTTT. Translating gives CASSSPAGGRGTDTQYF.

This chain links TRBV19 with TRBJ2-1; D might be TRBD1 (6 bases). The V end lost 8 bases, the J end lost 4 bases, and 12 bases lay between the germline ends. Germline CDR1 reads LNHDA; CDR2 reads SQIVND (reference sequence). The CDR3 is 13 residues long. The CDR3 sequence: CASGRTAYNEQFF. Here the CDR3 DNA reads TGTGCCAGTGGGCGGACAGCTTACAATGAGCAGTTCTTC.

The chain carries TRBV27 and TRBJ2-2; 12 bases agree with TRBD2. The CDR3 has 17 amino acids. The germline V gene has CDR1 MNHEY and CDR2 SMNVEV (reference sequence). V gave up 2 bases and J gave up 6 bases; unmatched junction bases: 7. The CDR3 here is CASSLRSTSGSPGELFF. The CDR3 coding sequence is TGTGCCAGCAGTTTAAGGTCGACTAGCGGGAGCCCCGGGGAGCTGTTTTTT.

This sequence joins TRBV6-1 and TRBJ2-7, with 7 bases identical to TRBD1. Germline V CDR1 and CDR2: MNHNS, SASEGT. This CDR3 is built from 14 residues. The trim removed 5 bases at V and 4 bases at J, leaving 8 bases unmatched. The CDR3 loop is CASSRTADRYEQYF. CDR3 DNA sequence: TGTGCCAGCAGTAGGACAGCGGACAGGTACGAGCAGTACTTC.

This clonotype was counted a few times. This sequence joins TRBV7-2 and TRBJ1-1; unclear D gene. The CDR3 contains 16 residues. V dropped 3 bases and J dropped 0 bases, with 14 bases sitting between them. Germline V gene sequence: CDR1 SGHTA, CDR2 FQGNSA. Here the CDR3 DNA reads TGTGCCAGCAGCTTCACATCAGGCAACCTGAACACTGAAGCTTTCTTT. Its translation: CASSFTSGNLNTEAFF.

The rearrangement joins TRBV7-9 to TRBJ2-7; 7 bases are a match to TRBD1. Germline lookup yields CDR1 SEHNR and CDR2 FQNEAQ (reference sequence). V shed 5 bases, J shed 6 bases, and the junction held 16 bases outside the gene matches. There are 16 residues in the CDR3. In DNA, the CDR3 is TGTGCCAGCAGCCCGAAAATTACAGGGGACAGACGCGAGCAGTACTTC. Its translation is CASSPKITGDRREQYF.

V gene TRBV20-1 combines with J gene TRBJ2-1; the match to TRBD2 covers 13 bases. Germline CDR1 and CDR2: DFQATT and SNEGSKA (reference sequence). J gave up 7 bases and V 6 bases, and 3 bases lay outside the gene matches. This CDR3 is built from 13 residues. The CDR3 spells CSAPGLAGNEQFF. The CDR3 DNA follows: TGCAGTGCCCCGGGACTAGCGGGAAATGAGCAGTTCTTC.

This CDR3 reads CASNRANQPQHF. The CDR3, as DNA: TGTGCCAGCAATAGGGCCAATCAGCCCCAGCATTTT. The chain couples TRBV2 to TRBJ1-5, with no clear D. Germline loops: CDR1 SNHLY, CDR2 FYNNEI. The CDR3 spans 12 residues. Trimming removed 7 bases at V and 3 bases at J, with 7 bases between.

The chain joins TRBV3-1 to TRBJ1-1, with a possible D match to TRBD1 (5 bases). CDR1 and CDR2 (germline): LGHDT, YNNKEL (reference sequence). With 4 bases removed from V and 8 bases from J, the gap between germline ends came to 14 bases. This CDR3 comprises 13 residues. For the CDR3, the DNA is TGTGCCAGCAGCCGAAAACCGGGACTGGAAGCTTTCTTT. Protein: CASSRKPGLEAFF. Based on the CDR3 plus reference TRBV3-1 and TRBJ1-1, the full variable domain is DTAVSQTPKYLVTQMGNDKSIKCEQNLGHDTMYWYKQDSKKFLKIMFSYNNKELIINETVPNRFSPKSPDKAHLNLHINSLELGDSAVYFCASSRKPGLEAFFGQGTRLTVV.

There are a few counts of this clonotype. The chain combines TRBV12-5 with TRBJ2-1; 11 bases are a match to TRBD2. Looked up from germline, CDR1 is LGHNT and CDR2 is FRNRAP. The V segment lost 1 base and the J segment 15 bases; nucleotides outside the gene matches: 11. The CDR3 has 15 amino acids. Written as DNA, the CDR3 is TGTGCTAGTGGTTTGGGGCCGGGACTAGCGGCGCAAGGGTTCTTC. Protein: CASGLGPGLAAQGFF.

The V call is TRBV18, the J call TRBJ2-7, with 10 nucleotides matching TRBD1. Germline-derived CDR1 and CDR2 are KGHSH and LQKENI. The CDR3 sequence is 16 residues long. After removal of 3 bases from V and 3 bases from J, the junction contained 8 bases not matched to a gene. Here the CDR3 reads CASSPGAGQGFYEQYF. The CDR3 DNA sequence: TGTGCCAGCTCACCGGGTGCGGGACAGGGGTTCTACGAGCAGTACTTC.

CDR3 in DNA: TGTGCCAGCAGTCTTACAGGGACGCACGAGCAGTACTTC. Translated: CASSLTGTHEQYF. V is TRBV12-3 or TRBV12-4 and J is TRBJ2-7; a weak D match, TRBD1 (6 bases). CDR3 length: 13 amino acids. Trimming removed 5 bases from V and 5 bases from J, with 13 bases in between.

This clonotype was recorded at least ten times. The gene calls are TRBV4-1 and TRBJ1-1, with 9 bases identical to TRBD1. The germline V gene encodes CDR1 MGHRA and CDR2 YSYEKL. Germline trimming cut 4 bases from V and 5 bases from J; bases unmatched to any gene: 8. This CDR3 comprises 15 residues. The CDR3 region is CASSPRDRVSTEAFF. DNA for the CDR3: TGCGCCAGCAGCCCTAGGGACAGGGTGTCGACTGAAGCTTTCTTT.

The V and J genes are TRBV4-3 and TRBJ1-2; D is uncertain. Germline V gene sequence: CDR1 LGHNA, CDR2 YSLEER. The V and J ends lost 0 bases and 8 bases respectively, with 10 bases between them. The CDR3 extends over 13 amino acids. The chain's CDR3 is CASSQEAPGGYTF. CDR3 coding DNA: TGCGCCAGCAGCCAAGAAGCGCCGGGGGGCTACACCTTC.

The sample holds a few counts of this clonotype. The chain joins TRBV20-1 to TRBJ2-3; no clear D. Trimming stripped 1 base from V and 0 bases from J, with 5 bases between. Germline CDR1 DFQATT, CDR2 SNEGSKA (reference sequence). The CDR3 covers 13 residues. The CDR3 sequence is CSARGSSTDTQYF. As DNA, the CDR3 is TGCAGTGCTAGAGGGTCCAGCACAGATACGCAGTATTTT.